This T cell receptor (beta chain) was recorded in a study of spatial heterogeneity in lung cancer (dated by TCRdb to 2018 to 2020). At the level of the whole study: Samples were obtained from approximately 72 patients with early-stage, untreated non-small cell lung cancer from the lung TRACERx cohort. Follow-up PBMC samples were sequenced whenever the samples were available, and the median time to follow-up was approximately 24 months after resection. More beta-chain than alpha-chain transcripts were consistently detected, likely reflecting higher beta-chain transcript abundance. In the raw uncorrected reads, each unique combination of TCR and UMI appeared more than ten times on average. In non-small cell lung cancer, the study quantitatively compared TCR alpha and beta repertoires across several tumor regions, matched nontumor lung, and blood. Nonsynonymous mutation counts, determined by whole-exome sequencing of tumor tissue, were related to features of the TCR repertoire. Both alpha and beta chains were TCR-sequenced in samples taken at surgery, namely 220 tumor regions, more than 62 matched nontumor lung samples and approximately 51 PBMC samples. The paper's findings and limits, for the study overall: Confirming at a functional level the hypothesis that regional TCRs recognize regional mutations was considered to require additional single-cell paired TCR alpha and beta sequencing. Ubiquitous expanded tumor TCRs showed up in blood more often at tumor resection than at routine follow-up. Only 11 to 15 patients were included in the comparisons of baseline and follow-up blood repertoires.

The time point label, as the study defines it: blood at routine non-recurrence follow-up after resection. TCR sequencing used whole RNA extracted from tumor and nontumor lung tissue, or from cryopreserved PBMC samples, without cell sorting. Patients were selected for TCR sequencing only if sufficient RNA was available from at least two tumor regions. The protocol used for the library was 5' RACE. Sequencing was performed on a NextSeq 500. The TCR library protocol attached a unique molecular identifier to each TCR cDNA molecule to allow correction of PCR and sequencing errors. The authors' analysis ran thus. TCR identification, UMI-based error correction and CDR3 extraction were all carried out with Decombinator tools. TCRs above a frequency of 2 per 1,000, corresponding to the top 1% of the tumor frequency distribution, were defined as expanded. Renyi diversity was calculated using the R vegan package after each repertoire was subsampled 100 times to 5,000 TCRs. CDR3 similarity networks were constructed using string-kernel similarity of amino acid triplets, with links drawn between CDR3s whose pairwise similarity was above 0.82. TCRdb reprocessing: public reads trimmed at Q25 with fastp, clones called with MiXCR, in-frame beta chains kept. Entries are consolidated by CDR3 protein sequence, retaining the most common genes and DNA. The V and J calls shown here were made by TCRdb, not taken from the authors' results. The sample data list 35,000 to 45,000 distinct CDR3 sequences, and over 6.5% of these were observed just once. About 9.4% of the sample is taken by the ten largest.

The CDR1 and CDR2 encoded by the germline V gene (reference sequence) are MNHEY and SMNVEV. The V end gives up 6 bases and the J end 7 bases, leaving 6 bases in the junction not matched to a gene. The CDR3 runs 15 amino acids, cysteine and phenylalanine included. Only CDR3 DNA remains: 45 bases, in frame from the first base. Ten or more counts support this clonotype. Its binding antigen is unknown. No much larger clone exists at a distance of one base, and base qualities are not known. The input for sequencing was PBMCs, taken at follow-up. This sequence originates from a male donor with early-stage non-small cell lung cancer. The chain is made from TRBV27 and TRBJ2-1, and 13 bases in between align with TRBD2. The CDR3 sequence is CASSLGLAGKNEQFF. The nucleotides are TGTGCCAGCAGCTTGGGACTAGCGGGGAAGAATGAGCAGTTCTTC.